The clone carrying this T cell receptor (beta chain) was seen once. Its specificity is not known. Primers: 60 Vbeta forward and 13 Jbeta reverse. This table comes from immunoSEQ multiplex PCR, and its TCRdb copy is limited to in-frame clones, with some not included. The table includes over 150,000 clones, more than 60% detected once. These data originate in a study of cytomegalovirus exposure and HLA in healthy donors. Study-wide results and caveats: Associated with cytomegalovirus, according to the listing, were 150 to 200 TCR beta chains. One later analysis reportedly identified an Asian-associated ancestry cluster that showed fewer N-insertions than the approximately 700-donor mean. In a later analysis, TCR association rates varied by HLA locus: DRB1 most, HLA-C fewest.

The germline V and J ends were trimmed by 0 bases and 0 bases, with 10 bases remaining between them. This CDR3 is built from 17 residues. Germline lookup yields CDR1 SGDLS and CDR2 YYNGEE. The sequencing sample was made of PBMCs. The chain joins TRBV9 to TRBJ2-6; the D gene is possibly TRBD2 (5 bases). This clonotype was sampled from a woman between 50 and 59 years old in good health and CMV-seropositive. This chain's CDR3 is CASSVAGSDSGANVLTF. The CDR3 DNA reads TGTGCCAGCAGCGTAGCGGGGTCCGACTCTGGGGCCAACGTCCTGACTTTC.